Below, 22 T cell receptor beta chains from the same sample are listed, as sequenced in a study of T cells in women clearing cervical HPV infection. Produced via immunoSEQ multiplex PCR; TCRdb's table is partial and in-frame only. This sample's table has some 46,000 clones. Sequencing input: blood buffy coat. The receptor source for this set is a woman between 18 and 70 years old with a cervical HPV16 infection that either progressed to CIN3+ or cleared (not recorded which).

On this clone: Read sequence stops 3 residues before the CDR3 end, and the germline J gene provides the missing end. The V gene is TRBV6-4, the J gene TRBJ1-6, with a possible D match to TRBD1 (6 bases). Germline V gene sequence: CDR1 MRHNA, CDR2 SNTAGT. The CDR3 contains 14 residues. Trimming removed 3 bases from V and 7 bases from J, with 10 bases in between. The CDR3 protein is CASSEGTRNSPLHF. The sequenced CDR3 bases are TGTGCCAGCAGTGAGGGGACAAGGAATTCACCC.

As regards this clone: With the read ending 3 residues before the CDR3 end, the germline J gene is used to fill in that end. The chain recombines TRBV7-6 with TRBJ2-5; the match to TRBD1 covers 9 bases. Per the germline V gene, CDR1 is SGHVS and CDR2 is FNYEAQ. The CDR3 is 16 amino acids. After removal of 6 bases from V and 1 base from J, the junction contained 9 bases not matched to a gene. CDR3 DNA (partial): TGTGCCAGCAGTCAAACAGGGGGCCCGCCCCAAGAGACC. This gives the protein CASSQTGGPPQET. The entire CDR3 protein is CASSQTGGPPQETQYF.

CDR3 in amino acids: CSVTIGAENSPLFF. The DNA read from the CDR3 is TGCAGTGTTACGATAGGGGCGGAGAATTCACCG. The chain employs TRBV20-1 and TRBJ2-2, with D maybe TRBD1 (5 bases). The read ends 3 residues shy of where the CDR3 ends; the end is completed using the germline J gene. Germline V gene sequence: CDR1 DFQATT, CDR2 SNEGSKA (reference sequence). This CDR3 spans 14 amino acids.

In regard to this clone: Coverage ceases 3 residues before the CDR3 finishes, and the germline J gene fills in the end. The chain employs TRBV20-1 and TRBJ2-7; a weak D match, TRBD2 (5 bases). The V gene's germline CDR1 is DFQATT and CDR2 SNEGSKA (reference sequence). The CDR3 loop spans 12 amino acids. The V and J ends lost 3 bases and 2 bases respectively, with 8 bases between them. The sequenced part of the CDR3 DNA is TGCAGTGCTAGCGGGGAGACCTACGAG. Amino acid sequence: CSASGETYE. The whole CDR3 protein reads CSASGETYEQYF.

The DNA read from the CDR3 is TGCGCCAGCAGGCTCCAAGGGTATGGGACC. It specifies CASRLQGYGT. The entire CDR3 protein reads CASRLQGYGTQYF. The chain uses TRBV5-1 and TRBJ2-5; D remains unclear. The read terminates 3 residues ahead of where the CDR3 ends, so the germline J gene completes it. Germline V gene sequence: CDR1 SGHRS, CDR2 YFSETQ. Trimming shortened V by 5 bases and J by 7 bases, and 15 bases separated the two germline ends. This CDR3 has 13 residues.

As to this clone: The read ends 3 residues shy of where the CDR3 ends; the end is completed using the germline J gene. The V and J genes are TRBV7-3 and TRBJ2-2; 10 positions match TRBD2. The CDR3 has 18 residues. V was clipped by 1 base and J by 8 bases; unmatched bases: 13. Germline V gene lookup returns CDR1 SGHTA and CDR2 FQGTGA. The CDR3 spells CASSLIPRLAGESGELFF. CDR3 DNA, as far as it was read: TGTGCCAGCAGCTTAATTCCCAGGCTAGCGGGAGAATCAGGGGAG.

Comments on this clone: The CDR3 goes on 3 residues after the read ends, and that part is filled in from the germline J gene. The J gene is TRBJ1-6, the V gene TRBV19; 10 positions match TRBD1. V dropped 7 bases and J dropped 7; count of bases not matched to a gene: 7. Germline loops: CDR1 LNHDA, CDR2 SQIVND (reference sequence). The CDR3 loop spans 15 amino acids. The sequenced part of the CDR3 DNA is TGTGCCAGTACAATGGGGGACAGGGGAAATTCACCC. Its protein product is CASTMGDRGNSP. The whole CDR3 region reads CASTMGDRGNSPLHF.

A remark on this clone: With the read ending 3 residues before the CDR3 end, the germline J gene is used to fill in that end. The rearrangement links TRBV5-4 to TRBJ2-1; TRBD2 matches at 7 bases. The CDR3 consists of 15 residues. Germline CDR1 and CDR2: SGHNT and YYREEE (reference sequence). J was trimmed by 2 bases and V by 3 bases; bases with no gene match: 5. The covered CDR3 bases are TGTGCCAGCAGCTGGGGGGGAGGACCCTACAATGAG. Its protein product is CASSWGGGPYNE. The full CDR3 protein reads CASSWGGGPYNEQFF.

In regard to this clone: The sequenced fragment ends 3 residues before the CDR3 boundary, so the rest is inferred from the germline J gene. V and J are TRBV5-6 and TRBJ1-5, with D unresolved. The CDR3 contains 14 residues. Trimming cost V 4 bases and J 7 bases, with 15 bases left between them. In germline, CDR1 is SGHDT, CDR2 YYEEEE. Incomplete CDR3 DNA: TGTGCCAGCAGCCCCGCGGGGATAGGCCAGCCC. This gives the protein CASSPAGIGQP. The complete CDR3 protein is CASSPAGIGQPQHF.

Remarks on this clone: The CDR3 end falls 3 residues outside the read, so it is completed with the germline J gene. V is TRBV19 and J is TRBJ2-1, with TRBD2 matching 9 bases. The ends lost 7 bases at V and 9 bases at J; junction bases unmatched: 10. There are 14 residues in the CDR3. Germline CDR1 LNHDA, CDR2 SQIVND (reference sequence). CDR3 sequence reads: CASTLAGVVTEQFF. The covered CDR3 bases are TGTGCCAGTACCTTAGCGGGAGTAGTAACTGAG.

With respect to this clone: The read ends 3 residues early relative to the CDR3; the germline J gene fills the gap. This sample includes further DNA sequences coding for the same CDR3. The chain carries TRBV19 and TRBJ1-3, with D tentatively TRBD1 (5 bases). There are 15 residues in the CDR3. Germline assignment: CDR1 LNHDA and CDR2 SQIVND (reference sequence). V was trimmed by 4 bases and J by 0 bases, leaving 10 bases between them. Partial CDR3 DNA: TGTGCCAGTAGTAACGGACACCTCTCTGGAAACACC. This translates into CASSNGHLSGNT. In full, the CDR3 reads CASSNGHLSGNTIYF.

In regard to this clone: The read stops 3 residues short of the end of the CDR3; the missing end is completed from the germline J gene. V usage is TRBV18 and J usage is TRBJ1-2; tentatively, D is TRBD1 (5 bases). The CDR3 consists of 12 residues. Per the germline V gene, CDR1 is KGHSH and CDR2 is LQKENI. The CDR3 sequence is CASSLDSNGYTF. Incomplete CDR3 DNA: TGTGCCAGCTCACTCGACAGTAACGGC. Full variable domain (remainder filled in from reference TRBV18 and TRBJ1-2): NAGVMQNPRHLVRRRGQEARLRCSPMKGHSHVYWYRQLPEEGLKFMVYLQKENIIDESGMPKERFSAEFPKEGPSILRIQQVVRGDSAAYFCASSLDSNGYTFGSGTRLTVV.

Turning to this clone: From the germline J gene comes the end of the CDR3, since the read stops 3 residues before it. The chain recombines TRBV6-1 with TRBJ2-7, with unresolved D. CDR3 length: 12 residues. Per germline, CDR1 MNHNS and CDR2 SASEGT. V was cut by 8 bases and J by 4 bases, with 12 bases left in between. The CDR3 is CASGEGVYEQYF. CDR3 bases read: TGTGCCAGCGGGGAAGGTGTATACGAG.

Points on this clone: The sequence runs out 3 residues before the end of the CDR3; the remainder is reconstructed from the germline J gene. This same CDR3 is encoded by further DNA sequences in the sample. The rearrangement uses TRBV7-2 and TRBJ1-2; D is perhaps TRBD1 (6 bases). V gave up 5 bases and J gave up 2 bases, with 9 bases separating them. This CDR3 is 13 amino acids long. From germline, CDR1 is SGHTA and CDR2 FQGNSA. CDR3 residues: CASSPDRNYGYTF. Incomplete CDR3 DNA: TGTGCCAGCAGCCCGGACAGAAACTATGGC.

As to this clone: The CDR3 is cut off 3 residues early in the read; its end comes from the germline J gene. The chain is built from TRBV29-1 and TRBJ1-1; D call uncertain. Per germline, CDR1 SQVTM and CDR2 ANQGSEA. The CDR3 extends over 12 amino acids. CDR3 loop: CSVEDLGSRAFF. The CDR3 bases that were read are TGCAGCGTTGAAGATCTTGGTAGTAGA. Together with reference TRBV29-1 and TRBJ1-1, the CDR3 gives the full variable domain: SAVISQKPSRDICQRGTSLTIQCQVDSQVTMMFWYRQQPGQSLTLIATANQGSEATYESGFVIDKFPISRPNLTFSTLTVSNMSPEDSSIYLCSVEDLGSRAFFGQGTRLTVV.

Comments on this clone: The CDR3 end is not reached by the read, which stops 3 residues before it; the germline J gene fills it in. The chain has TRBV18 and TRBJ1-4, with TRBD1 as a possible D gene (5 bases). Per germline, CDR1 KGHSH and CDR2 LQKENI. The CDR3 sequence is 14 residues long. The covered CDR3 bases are TGTGCCAGCTCACCGAATTCTGGGGCCAACGTA. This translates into CASSPNSGANV. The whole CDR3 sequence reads CASSPNSGANVLFF.

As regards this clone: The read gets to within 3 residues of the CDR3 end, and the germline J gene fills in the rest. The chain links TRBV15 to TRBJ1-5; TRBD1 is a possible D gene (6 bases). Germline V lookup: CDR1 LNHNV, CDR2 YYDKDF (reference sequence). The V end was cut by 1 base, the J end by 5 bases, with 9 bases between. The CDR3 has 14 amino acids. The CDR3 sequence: CATSRGGGDQPQHF. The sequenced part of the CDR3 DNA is TGTGCCACCAGCAGAGGCGGGGGCGATCAGCCC.

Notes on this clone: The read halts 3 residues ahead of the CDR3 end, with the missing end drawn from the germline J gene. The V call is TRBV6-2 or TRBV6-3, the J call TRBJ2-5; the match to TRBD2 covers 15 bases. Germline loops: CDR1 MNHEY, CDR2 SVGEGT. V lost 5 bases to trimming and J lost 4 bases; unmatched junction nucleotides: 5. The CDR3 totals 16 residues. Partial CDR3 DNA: TGTGCCAGCAGTCCGGGACTAGCGGGAGGATCAGAGACC. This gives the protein CASSPGLAGGSET. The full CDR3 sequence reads CASSPGLAGGSETQYF.

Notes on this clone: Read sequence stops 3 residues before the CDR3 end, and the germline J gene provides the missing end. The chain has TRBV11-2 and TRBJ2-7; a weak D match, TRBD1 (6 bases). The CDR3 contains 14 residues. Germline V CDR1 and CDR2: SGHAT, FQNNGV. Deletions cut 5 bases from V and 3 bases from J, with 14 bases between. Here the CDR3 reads CASSPSDRNYEQYF. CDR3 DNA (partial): TGTGCCAGCAGCCCGTCGGACAGAAACTACGAG. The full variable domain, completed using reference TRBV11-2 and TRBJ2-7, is EAGVAQSPRYKIIEKRQSVAFWCNPISGHATLYWYQQILGQGPKLLIQFQNNGVVDDSQLPKDRFSAERLKGVDSTLKIQPAKLEDSAVYLCASSPSDRNYEQYFGPGTRLTVT.

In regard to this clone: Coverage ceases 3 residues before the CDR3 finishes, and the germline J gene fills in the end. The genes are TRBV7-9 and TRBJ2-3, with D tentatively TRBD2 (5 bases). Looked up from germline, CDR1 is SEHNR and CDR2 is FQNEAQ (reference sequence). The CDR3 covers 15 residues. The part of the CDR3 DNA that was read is TGTGCCAGCAGCTTAGCGCGCGCGGGTTGGGAGACG. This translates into CASSLARAGWET. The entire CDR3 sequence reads CASSLARAGWETQYF.

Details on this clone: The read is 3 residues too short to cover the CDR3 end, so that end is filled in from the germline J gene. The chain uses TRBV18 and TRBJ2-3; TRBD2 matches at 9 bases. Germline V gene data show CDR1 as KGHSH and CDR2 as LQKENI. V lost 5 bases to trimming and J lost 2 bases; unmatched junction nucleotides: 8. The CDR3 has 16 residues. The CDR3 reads CASSTGLAGHTDTQYF. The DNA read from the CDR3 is TGTGCCAGCTCAACGGGGCTAGCGGGGCACACAGATACG.

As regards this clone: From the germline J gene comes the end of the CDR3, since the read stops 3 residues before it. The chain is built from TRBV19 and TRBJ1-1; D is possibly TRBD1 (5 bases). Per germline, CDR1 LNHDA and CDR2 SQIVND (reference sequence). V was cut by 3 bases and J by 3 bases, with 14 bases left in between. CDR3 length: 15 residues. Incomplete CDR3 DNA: TGTGCCAGTAGTATCTCTCGGGGGAGGGACACTGAA. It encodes CASSISRGRDTE. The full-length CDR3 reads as CASSISRGRDTEAFF.